Listed below are T cell receptor beta chains from one sample, sequenced in a study of blood T cells in healthy people across ages. TCRdb redid the calling of the 5' RACE reads with MiXCR, one entry per CDR3 protein. The sample has roughly 500,000 distinct CDR3 sequences; under 30% are singletons. The sample was also linked to a second study, of T cells of mothers and their children.

Material for sequencing was blood. Receptors were obtained from a boy aged 5-17 years in good health. CDR3s include the opening cysteine and the closing phenylalanine or tryptophan. The D gene is left open where the match is weak. Where a row states a size, it is once, few, many or the class of an expanded clone; other rows omit it.

>TRBJ2-7|TRBV7-2|.|.
TGTGCCAGCAGCCCTGAGTGGGGCGGCTACGAGCAGTACTTC
CASSPEWGGYEQYF
>TRBJ2-4|TRBV28|TRBD2|many
TGTGCCAGCAGCCAAGCGGGAGTGTTAGCCAAAAACATTCAGTACTTC
CASSQAGVLAKNIQYF
>TRBJ1-4|TRBV28|.|.
TGTGCCAGCAGTTCCGGGGGGCGGGAAAAACTGTTTTTT
CASSSGGREKLFF
>TRBJ2-7|TRBV30|.|.
TGTGCCTGGAGTGTCGGTGCCTTGTTCAACGAGCAGTACTTC
CAWSVGALFNEQYF
>TRBJ2-1|TRBV7-3|TRBD2|few
TGTGCCAGCAGCTTATACCTTGGTCACAGCGGGGTAAATGAGCAGTTCTTC
CASSLYLGHSGVNEQFF
>TRBJ1-1|TRBV7-2|TRBD1|.
TGTGCCAGCAGCTTAGGAGGGGGCGCGTACACTGAAGCTTTCTTT
CASSLGGGAYTEAFF
>TRBJ2-7|TRBV2|TRBD1|.
TGTGCCAGCACCCAACTAGGGGGCGAGTACGAGCAGTACTTC
CASTQLGGEYEQYF
>TRBJ1-2|TRBV28|.|.
TGTGCCAGCAGTTTAAATAGACAGCTTAACTATGGCTACACCTTC
CASSLNRQLNYGYTF
>TRBJ2-1|TRBV7-8|TRBD1|.
TGTGCCAGCAGCCGGACAGGGATGAATGAGCAGTTCTTC
CASSRTGMNEQFF
>TRBJ2-1|TRBV7-9|TRBD2|.
TGTGCCAGCAGCTTAGACGCAACTAGCGGGGTATACAATGAGCAGTTCTTC
CASSLDATSGVYNEQFF
>TRBJ2-6|TRBV6-1|.|few
TGTGCCAGCATTACTGGAACTGGGGCCAACGTCCTGACTTTC
CASITGTGANVLTF
>TRBJ1-6|TRBV27|TRBD1|few
TGTGCCAGCAGTCAGGGGGCTTATAATTCACCCCTCCACTTT
CASSQGAYNSPLHF
>TRBJ2-1|TRBV5-3|.|.
TGTGCCAGAAGCCAAATACAACTCGACAGGCTGTTCCACAATGAGCAGTTCTTC
CARSQIQLDRLFHNEQFF
>TRBJ2-1|TRBV11-2|TRBD2|few
TGTGCCGGCAGCCTCACTAGCGGGGGGTCAAATGAGCAGTTCTTC
CAGSLTSGGSNEQFF
>TRBJ2-4|TRBV7-9|.|.
TGTGCCAGCAGCTTAGCGGTCAGCGGTCTCGGCATTCAGTACTTC
CASSLAVSGLGIQYF
>TRBJ2-1|TRBV6-6|.|few
TGTGCCAGCAATGTTGGCGGTGAGCAGTTCTTC
CASNVGGEQFF
>TRBJ2-1|TRBV6-5|.|few
TGTGCCAGCAGTTACTCGTTGGCTAATCAAGAGCAGTTCTTC
CASSYSLANQEQFF
>TRBJ2-6|TRBV29-1|.|.
TGCAGCGTTGGGGCAGGGCCAACGATTTCTGGGGCCAACGTCCTGACTTTC
CSVGAGPTISGANVLTF
>TRBJ2-7|TRBV6-2/TRBV6-3|TRBD1|few
TGTGCCAGCAGTTACACCCTGGGACAGGGGCCCTACGAGCAGTACTTC
CASSYTLGQGPYEQYF
>TRBJ1-2|TRBV20-1|TRBD1|few
TGCAGTGCTAGAGAGGACAGGGGTGTCTATGGCTACACCTTC
CSAREDRGVYGYTF
>TRBJ2-1|TRBV7-9|TRBD1|.
TGTGCCAGCAGCCCACATCGAGGGGACAGGGGGCTGAATGAGCAGTTCTTC
CASSPHRGDRGLNEQFF
>TRBJ1-6|TRBV20-1|.|few
TGCAGTGCGCTTTTACAGGGACATAATTCACCCCTCCACTTT
CSALLQGHNSPLHF
>TRBJ2-2|TRBV15|.|.
TGTGCCACCAGCAGTAGTGGTGGCACCGGGGAGCTGTTTTTT
CATSSSGGTGELFF
>TRBJ1-2|TRBV16|.|few
TGTGCCAGCAGCCAATTGTATGGCTACACCTTC
CASSQLYGYTF
>TRBJ1-5|TRBV4-3|.|many
TGCGCCAGCAGCCAAGATAGGGCAGGCAATCAGCCCCAGCATTTT
CASSQDRAGNQPQHF
>TRBJ2-7|TRBV7-2|TRBD2|.
TGTGCCAGCAGCTTCACTAGCGGATCCTTCTCCTACGAGCAGTACTTC
CASSFTSGSFSYEQYF
>TRBJ1-1|TRBV12-3/TRBV12-4|.|.
TGTGCCAGCAGTTTGGAACTCAGGGTGCTAGGCACTGAAGCTTTCTTT
CASSLELRVLGTEAFF
>TRBJ2-3|TRBV10-3|.|.
TGTGCCATCAGAGACGACCGGCTAGCGCCTCTATATACGCAGTATTTT
CAIRDDRLAPLYTQYF
>TRBJ1-3|TRBV20-1|.|.
TGCAGTGCTCGCCCTATAACTGACTCGTGGCTGGCAAACACCATATATTTT
CSARPITDSWLANTIYF
>TRBJ2-7|TRBV12-3/TRBV12-4|.|few
TGTGCCAGCAGTATAGCGAGCTCCTACGAGCAGTACTTC
CASSIASSYEQYF
>TRBJ2-7|TRBV13|.|.
TGTGCCAGCAGCTCAGCCGGGTTCTACGAGCAGTACTTC
CASSSAGFYEQYF
>TRBJ1-4|TRBV20-1|TRBD1|.
TGCAGTGCTTGGGACAGGTTTAATGAAAAACTGTTTTTT
CSAWDRFNEKLFF
>TRBJ2-1|TRBV28|.|once
TGTGCCAGCAGTTCTCCCGGGACCGGGGCCCATGAGCAGTTCTTC
CASSSPGTGAHEQFF
>TRBJ2-2|TRBV7-2|.|.
TGTGCCAGCAGCCGGACTCCCGGGGAGCTGTTTTTT
CASSRTPGELFF
>TRBJ1-2|TRBV25-1|TRBD1|few
TGTGCCAGCAGTTCAGCCGGGACAGGGGGCTATGGGAGGGAGACCTTC
CASSSAGTGGYGRETF
>TRBJ1-2|TRBV7-9|.|few
TGTGCCAGCAGCTCCGGGCATGGCTACACCTTC
CASSSGHGYTF
>TRBJ1-5|TRBV7-9|.|few
TGTGCCAGCAGCTCAGTCGGGAAAAATCAGCCCCAGCATTTT
CASSSVGKNQPQHF
>TRBJ2-3|TRBV5-1|TRBD2|.
TGCGCCAGCAGCGGCTCTAGCGGGAGGGCCCTCGTGACAGATACGCAGTATTTT
CASSGSSGRALVTDTQYF
>TRBJ2-1|TRBV7-3|.|.
TGTGCCAGCAGCTTAGTTCCCCTCGGGGAGCAGTTCTTC
CASSLVPLGEQFF
>TRBJ2-1|TRBV2|.|.
TGTGCCAGCAGTGAAAGGACGGGATTAGACAATGATCAGTTCTTC
CASSERTGLDNDQFF
>TRBJ1-5|TRBV24-1|TRBD1|.
TGTGCCACCAGTGACCTCGGGACAGGGTGGAGGCAGCCCCAGCATTTT
CATSDLGTGWRQPQHF
>TRBJ2-1|TRBV18|.|few
TGTGCCAGCTCACCAAGGGGCCAAACCGTCTACAATGAGCAGTTCTTC
CASSPRGQTVYNEQFF
>TRBJ1-4|TRBV5-1|.|.
TGCGCCAGCAGCTTGGCCCGGGCGGTAAATGAAAAACTGTTTTTT
CASSLARAVNEKLFF
>TRBJ1-4|TRBV9|.|.
TGTGCCAGCAGCCCACGGTTTGCTAATGAAAAACTGTTTTTT
CASSPRFANEKLFF
>TRBJ2-3|TRBV20-1|.|.
TGCAGTGCTAGAGAAGGGGCCGCTAGCACAGATACGCAGTATTTT
CSAREGAASTDTQYF
>TRBJ2-1|TRBV20-1|.|few
TGCAGTGCTAGAGTCCCCGAGCAGTTCTTC
CSARVPEQFF
>TRBJ1-1|TRBV7-2|TRBD1|few
TGTGCCAGCAGCTTCGACAGGGTGGACACTGAAGCTTTCTTT
CASSFDRVDTEAFF
>TRBJ2-2|TRBV4-3|.|few
TGCGCCAGCAGCCAAGCTCGCGACCACTTTGGGGAGCTGTTTTTT
CASSQARDHFGELFF
>TRBJ2-3|TRBV20-1|TRBD1|once
TGCAGTGCTAGATCAGGGGGAAGGGGAGATACGCAGTATTTT
CSARSGGRGDTQYF
>TRBJ2-3|TRBV7-9|.|.
TGTGCTTACGGCGGGGCAGATACGCAGTATTTT
CAYGGADTQYF
>TRBJ2-7|TRBV4-3|.|.
TGCGCCAGCAGCCAAGACCAACAGCCGTACCGCGAGCAGTACTTC
CASSQDQQPYREQYF
>TRBJ2-7|TRBV4-1|TRBD2|few
TGCGCCAGCAGCCAAGATTGGCTAGCGGGGCCTTACGAGCAGTACTTC
CASSQDWLAGPYEQYF